Presented here are 8 T cell receptor beta chains from one specimen sequenced in a study of persistence of HIV-infected CD4 T cells. Their target antigens are unknown. Lysates of CMV-infected fibroblasts at approximately 9.4 ug/mL stimulated these cells. Sorted nonresponding memory CD4+ T cells were CD40L-negative, CD69-negative, CD45RO-high. The immunoSEQ assay was version 4, run in survey mode. The table came from immunoSEQ multiplex PCR; TCRdb's copy has only in-frame clones and leaves some out. The sample gives about 48,000 clones, about 80% of which show up once; around 3% is in the top ten. The input for sequencing was CD4+ T cells sorted from PBMCs after approximately 19-hour stimulation, taken from a patient who received antiretroviral therapy. The receptor source for this set is an adult man with HIV who was CMV-seropositive.

The chain joins TRBV5-6 to TRBJ2-3; D gene ambiguous. V was cut by 4 bases and J by 2 bases, with 14 bases left in between. The V gene's germline CDR1 is SGHDT and CDR2 YYEEEE. The CDR3 is 15 amino acids. As DNA, the CDR3 is TGTGCCAGCAGCCTACCGGGCTCCAACACAGATACGCAGTATTTT. Protein product: CASSLPGSNTDTQYF.

V and J are TRBV30 and TRBJ1-5, with D possibly TRBD1 on 5 matching bases. Germline V gives CDR1 GTSNPN, CDR2 SVGIG (reference sequence). The CDR3 is 14 residues long. V lost 4 bases, J lost 6 bases, and 16 bases lay in between. The CDR3 sequence is CAWTGGGVSQPQHF. The CDR3 DNA is TGTGCCTGGACCGGGGGAGGGGTCAGTCAGCCCCAGCATTTT.

The genes are TRBV5-5 and TRBJ1-4; D is undetermined. The CDR3 has 14 residues. Trimming shortened V by 3 bases and J by 9 bases, and 15 bases separated the two germline ends. CDR1 and CDR2 from the germline V gene are SGHKS and YYEKEE (reference sequence). The CDR3 loop reads CASSSPADPQKLFF. The DNA for the CDR3 is TGTGCCAGCAGCTCGCCCGCGGATCCGCAAAAACTGTTTTTT.

The CDR3 loop is CASSRTAGGATEAFF. CDR3 bases: TGCGCCAGCAGTCGGACCGCAGGGGGAGCAACTGAAGCTTTCTTT. This chain connects TRBV5-1 to TRBJ1-1, with TRBD1 matching over 7 bases. Germline CDR1 SGHRS, CDR2 YFSETQ. The CDR3 is 15 amino acids. V was pared by 5 bases and J by 5 bases, with 12 bases of the junction left unmatched.

This clone has just a few counts. V gene TRBV30 combines with J gene TRBJ1-6, with D unclear. This CDR3 region has 15 residues. From germline, CDR1 is GTSNPN and CDR2 SVGIG (reference sequence). Trimming took 0 bases from V and 8 from J, leaving 14 bases between them. CDR3 coding DNA: TGTGCCTGGAGTGTTCTGGAGGGTGGGGATTCACCCCTCCACTTT. This encodes CAWSVLEGGDSPLHF. Looking up the rest from reference TRBV30 and TRBJ1-6 gives the full variable domain: SQTIHQWPATLVQPVGSPLSLECTVEGTSNPNLYWYRQAAGRGLQLLFYSVGIGQISSEVPQNLSASRPQDRQFILSSKKLLLSDSGFYLCAWSVLEGGDSPLHFGNGTRLTVT.

The rearrangement joins TRBV7-2 to TRBJ2-7; TRBD2 is a possible D gene (5 bases). The CDR3 consists of 14 residues. Germline lookup yields CDR1 SGHTA and CDR2 FQGNSA. V was cut by 0 bases and J by 4 bases, with 10 bases left in between. CDR3 sequence reads: CASSLAGIWYEQYF. Written as DNA, the CDR3 is TGTGCCAGCAGCTTAGCCGGGATTTGGTACGAGCAGTACTTC.

J is TRBJ2-5 and V is TRBV20-1; D remains ambiguous. V lost 3 bases and J 4 bases, leaving 6 bases between the germline ends. The germline CDR1 and CDR2 sequences are DFQATT and SNEGSKA (reference sequence). The CDR3 is 11 residues long. CDR3 bases: TGCAGTGCTAGCCCCAGAGAGACCCAGTACTTC. Translation gives CSASPRETQYF.

This clone has a handful of counts. The chain carries TRBV19 and TRBJ1-5, with a possible D match to TRBD1 (6 bases). Trimming removed 5 bases at V and 1 base at J, with 12 bases between. The germline CDR1 and CDR2 sequences are LNHDA and SQIVND (reference sequence). The CDR3 has 15 amino acids. CDR3 protein: CASSPLDRSNQPQHF. In DNA form, the CDR3 reads TGTGCCAGTAGTCCCCTGGACAGAAGCAATCAGCCCCAGCATTTT.